This is a list of T cell receptor beta chains from one sample in a study of identical twins. TCRdb reprocessed the 5' RACE reads with MiXCR, giving one entry per CDR3 protein. The sample yields roughly 770,000 distinct CDR3 sequences, roughly 20% seen once. A further study also used this sample, focusing on T cells expressing NK-cell markers.

The sequenced sample was PBMCs. Receptor source: a woman under 30 in good health. CDR3s include the opening cysteine and the closing phenylalanine or tryptophan. The D gene is left open where the match is weak. Clone size, where shown, is once, few, many, or a class for clones that have expanded.

V gene: TRBV20-1
clone size: many
D gene: -
J gene: TRBJ2-5
CDR3 DNA: TGCAGTGCTACCTCCGGCCTTGGTTCGGAGACCCAGTACTTC
CDR3 protein: CSATSGLGSETQYF

V gene: TRBV6-1
clone size: -
D gene: -
J gene: TRBJ2-3
CDR3 DNA: TGTGCCAGCAGGGGACACGGGACAGATACGCAGTATTTT
CDR3 protein: CASRGHGTDTQYF

V gene: TRBV12-3/TRBV12-4
clone size: many
D gene: TRBD1
J gene: TRBJ2-5
CDR3 DNA: TGTGCCAGCAGGGGGACAGACGAAAACCAGTACTTC
CDR3 protein: CASRGTDENQYF

V gene: TRBV5-6
clone size: few
D gene: TRBD2
J gene: TRBJ2-1
CDR3 DNA: TGTGCCAGCAGCTTGGTTAGCGGGCCCAGCTCCTACAATGAGCAGTTCTTC
CDR3 protein: CASSLVSGPSSYNEQFF

V gene: TRBV29-1
clone size: -
D gene: TRBD2
J gene: TRBJ2-5
CDR3 DNA: TGCAGCGTTGGTTTAGCGGGGAGGCAAGAGACCCAGTACTTC
CDR3 protein: CSVGLAGRQETQYF

V gene: TRBV7-2
clone size: -
D gene: TRBD2
J gene: TRBJ2-7
CDR3 DNA: TGTGCCAGCAGCTTCATTAGCGGGACTCCCTACGAGCAGTACTTC
CDR3 protein: CASSFISGTPYEQYF

V gene: TRBV6-1
clone size: -
D gene: -
J gene: TRBJ2-1
CDR3 DNA: TGTGCCAGCAGTGAAGTTGCCGGCGGTGAGCAGTTCTTC
CDR3 protein: CASSEVAGGEQFF

V gene: TRBV29-1
clone size: few
D gene: TRBD1
J gene: TRBJ2-2
CDR3 DNA: TGCAGCGTGGGGACAGGGACCGTCGGGGAGCTGTTTTTT
CDR3 protein: CSVGTGTVGELFF

V gene: TRBV24-1
clone size: -
D gene: -
J gene: TRBJ1-2
CDR3 DNA: TGTGCCACCAGTGATAGTTGGCGGAGCTATGGCTACACCTTC
CDR3 protein: CATSDSWRSYGYTF

V gene: TRBV10-3
clone size: -
D gene: -
J gene: TRBJ2-7
CDR3 DNA: TGTGCCATCAGTGAGACGGGCACGGTTAGCTCCTACGAGCAGTACTTC
CDR3 protein: CAISETGTVSSYEQYF

V gene: TRBV15
clone size: -
D gene: -
J gene: TRBJ2-7
CDR3 DNA: TGTGCCACCAGCAGAGGTGGGACCCCCGGGCTCGAGCAGTACTTC
CDR3 protein: CATSRGGTPGLEQYF

V gene: TRBV12-3/TRBV12-4
clone size: few
D gene: TRBD1
J gene: TRBJ1-1
CDR3 DNA: TGTGCCAGCAGCCCGGGGACAGGGATTGCTTTCTTT
CDR3 protein: CASSPGTGIAFF

V gene: TRBV12-3/TRBV12-4
clone size: few
D gene: TRBD1
J gene: TRBJ1-5
CDR3 DNA: TGTGCCAGCAGTCACACCGGGACAGGGGAACAGCCCCAGCATTTT
CDR3 protein: CASSHTGTGEQPQHF

V gene: TRBV27
clone size: -
D gene: -
J gene: TRBJ1-3
CDR3 DNA: TGTGCCAGCAGTTTGACAAGCCTCTCTGGAAACACCATATATTTT
CDR3 protein: CASSLTSLSGNTIYF

V gene: TRBV7-2
clone size: few
D gene: -
J gene: TRBJ2-5
CDR3 DNA: TGTGCCAGCACCCGGACCGGCCAAGAGACCCAGTACTTC
CDR3 protein: CASTRTGQETQYF

V gene: TRBV18
clone size: few
D gene: -
J gene: TRBJ1-2
CDR3 DNA: TGTGCCAGCTCACCAACGGCGGGTGCTGGCTACACCTTC
CDR3 protein: CASSPTAGAGYTF

V gene: TRBV2
clone size: -
D gene: -
J gene: TRBJ2-3
CDR3 DNA: TGTGCCAGCAGACAGGAAGCAGATACGCAGTATTTT
CDR3 protein: CASRQEADTQYF

V gene: TRBV7-2
clone size: few
D gene: -
J gene: TRBJ2-7
CDR3 DNA: TGTGCCAGCAGCAAGGCCGCCAACTCCTACGAGCAGTACTTC
CDR3 protein: CASSKAANSYEQYF

V gene: TRBV10-2
clone size: few
D gene: TRBD2
J gene: TRBJ2-7
CDR3 DNA: TGCGCCAGCAGTGAGAGCCTAGCGGGAGTATATGAGCAGTACTTC
CDR3 protein: CASSESLAGVYEQYF

V gene: TRBV5-1
clone size: few
D gene: -
J gene: TRBJ2-3
CDR3 DNA: TGCGCCAGCAGCTCGGTCCCCGGAGATACGCAGTATTTT
CDR3 protein: CASSSVPGDTQYF

V gene: TRBV20-1
clone size: few
D gene: -
J gene: TRBJ2-7
CDR3 DNA: TGCAGTGCTAGAGAAGACAGCTCCTACGAGCAGTACTTC
CDR3 protein: CSAREDSSYEQYF

V gene: TRBV7-9
clone size: few
D gene: TRBD2
J gene: TRBJ2-7
CDR3 DNA: TGTGCCAGCAGCCGGGTCGGGGGGAACTACGAGCAGTACTTC
CDR3 protein: CASSRVGGNYEQYF

V gene: TRBV6-2/TRBV6-3
clone size: few
D gene: -
J gene: TRBJ2-1
CDR3 DNA: TGTGCCAGCAGTCCTCTTGGGGGTAGCGGCTACAATGAGCAGTTCTTC
CDR3 protein: CASSPLGGSGYNEQFF

V gene: TRBV12-3/TRBV12-4
clone size: -
D gene: -
J gene: TRBJ1-1
CDR3 DNA: TGTGCCAGTAACCGGGGCTCTGAAGCTTTCTTT
CDR3 protein: CASNRGSEAFF

V gene: TRBV7-9
clone size: many
D gene: TRBD1
J gene: TRBJ2-1
CDR3 DNA: TGTGCCAGCAGCTTAGGGGGAACAGGGGGGATCTACAATGAGCAGTTCTTC
CDR3 protein: CASSLGGTGGIYNEQFF

V gene: TRBV2
clone size: -
D gene: TRBD1
J gene: TRBJ2-7
CDR3 DNA: TGTGCCAGCGGCCGGGACAGCACCTACGAGCAGTACTTC
CDR3 protein: CASGRDSTYEQYF

V gene: TRBV4-1
clone size: many
D gene: -
J gene: TRBJ1-1
CDR3 DNA: TGCGCCAGCAGCCCCCAGGGCGGGTCCACTGAAGCTTTCTTT
CDR3 protein: CASSPQGGSTEAFF

V gene: TRBV9
clone size: few
D gene: -
J gene: TRBJ1-3
CDR3 DNA: TGTGCCAGCAGCGTAGTGGGGGGCAGTACAGGAAACACCATATATTTT
CDR3 protein: CASSVVGGSTGNTIYF

V gene: TRBV20-1
clone size: -
D gene: -
J gene: TRBJ2-1
CDR3 DNA: TGCAGTGCCTCCTCGACTAGAGACAATGAGCAGTTCTTC
CDR3 protein: CSASSTRDNEQFF

V gene: TRBV20-1
clone size: -
D gene: TRBD2
J gene: TRBJ2-1
CDR3 DNA: TGCAGTGTCTTCGCGGGAGAGCACAATGAGCAGTTCTTC
CDR3 protein: CSVFAGEHNEQFF

V gene: TRBV20-1
clone size: -
D gene: -
J gene: TRBJ2-1
CDR3 DNA: TGCAGTGAGTGGACGGAGAATGAGCAGTTCTTC
CDR3 protein: CSEWTENEQFF

V gene: TRBV20-1
clone size: few
D gene: -
J gene: TRBJ1-2
CDR3 DNA: TGCAGTGCTAGAGAGAGAGGGTTTGGCTACACCTTC
CDR3 protein: CSARERGFGYTF

V gene: TRBV6-5
clone size: many
D gene: -
J gene: TRBJ1-2
CDR3 DNA: TGTGCCAGCAGTTCGAACCCGGGACGGGACCCGTCCACTTATGGCTACACCTTC
CDR3 protein: CASSSNPGRDPSTYGYTF

V gene: TRBV7-9
clone size: few
D gene: -
J gene: TRBJ2-2
CDR3 DNA: TGTGCCAGCAGCTTAGCCAAGAACACCGGGGAGCTGTTTTTT
CDR3 protein: CASSLAKNTGELFF

V gene: TRBV7-2
clone size: -
D gene: -
J gene: TRBJ2-1
CDR3 DNA: TGTGCCAGCAGCTTAGGTCCTTCTAGCAATGAGCAGTTCTTC
CDR3 protein: CASSLGPSSNEQFF

V gene: TRBV18
clone size: many
D gene: -
J gene: TRBJ2-5
CDR3 DNA: TGTGCCAGCTCACCAATGACTGCCGAGACCCAGTACTTC
CDR3 protein: CASSPMTAETQYF

V gene: TRBV7-9
clone size: few
D gene: TRBD2
J gene: TRBJ2-3
CDR3 DNA: TGTGCCAGCAGCTTAAGGCCTAGCGGGAGGGCCGGAGATACGCAGTATTTT
CDR3 protein: CASSLRPSGRAGDTQYF

V gene: TRBV20-1
clone size: few
D gene: -
J gene: TRBJ2-7
CDR3 DNA: TGCAGTGCTAGAGATCGTAGCATACTCCCCTACGAGCAGTACTTC
CDR3 protein: CSARDRSILPYEQYF

V gene: TRBV7-9
clone size: many
D gene: -
J gene: TRBJ2-7
CDR3 DNA: TGTGCCAGCAGCTTTTGGGTGGGGGACGAGCAGTACTTC
CDR3 protein: CASSFWVGDEQYF

V gene: TRBV20-1
clone size: -
D gene: -
J gene: TRBJ1-5
CDR3 DNA: TGCAGTGCTAGAGATTGGCAGGGGCCAAATCAGCCCCAGCATTTT
CDR3 protein: CSARDWQGPNQPQHF

V gene: TRBV7-4
clone size: -
D gene: -
J gene: TRBJ1-1
CDR3 DNA: TGTGCCAGCAGCCCCGACCGGATAGACATGAACACTGAAGCTTTCTTT
CDR3 protein: CASSPDRIDMNTEAFF

V gene: TRBV12-5
clone size: few
D gene: -
J gene: TRBJ2-7
CDR3 DNA: TGTGCTAGTGGTTTGGTAGAAAACGAGCAGTACTTC
CDR3 protein: CASGLVENEQYF

V gene: TRBV20-1
clone size: many
D gene: -
J gene: TRBJ1-2
CDR3 DNA: TGCAGCGTCGGGGAGGGGTATGGCTACACCTTC
CDR3 protein: CSVGEGYGYTF

V gene: TRBV5-1
clone size: few
D gene: -
J gene: TRBJ1-3
CDR3 DNA: TGCGCCAGCAGCTTGGATAGGACGGGAAACACCATATATTTT
CDR3 protein: CASSLDRTGNTIYF

V gene: TRBV13
clone size: -
D gene: -
J gene: TRBJ2-4
CDR3 DNA: TGTGCCAGCAGCCTCAGCGGTGGGCAAAACATTCAGTACTTC
CDR3 protein: CASSLSGGQNIQYF

V gene: TRBV20-1
clone size: few
D gene: -
J gene: TRBJ1-1
CDR3 DNA: TGCAGTGGATCCCCGAACACTGAAGCTTTCTTT
CDR3 protein: CSGSPNTEAFF

V gene: TRBV2
clone size: -
D gene: -
J gene: TRBJ1-2
CDR3 DNA: TGTGCCAGCATGTCGCAGCACTATGGCTACACCTTC
CDR3 protein: CASMSQHYGYTF

V gene: TRBV12-3/TRBV12-4
clone size: many
D gene: -
J gene: TRBJ1-1
CDR3 DNA: TGTGCCAGCAGCCTGACAGGCCGGACTGAAGCTTTCTTT
CDR3 protein: CASSLTGRTEAFF

V gene: TRBV12-3/TRBV12-4
clone size: -
D gene: -
J gene: TRBJ2-2
CDR3 DNA: TGTGCCAGCAGACCGGGACACATGAACACCGGGGAGCTGTTTTTT
CDR3 protein: CASRPGHMNTGELFF

V gene: TRBV7-8
clone size: -
D gene: -
J gene: TRBJ2-7
CDR3 DNA: TGTGCCAGCAGCTTATGGCTAGGGAACTACGAGCAGTACTTC
CDR3 protein: CASSLWLGNYEQYF

V gene: TRBV6-4
clone size: few
D gene: -
J gene: TRBJ2-7
CDR3 DNA: TGTGCCAGCAGTGTTCGGACGGGGGCCCCATCCTACGAGCAGTACTTC
CDR3 protein: CASSVRTGAPSYEQYF